This T cell receptor (beta chain) was sequenced for a study of response to subunit inactivated influenza vaccine (dated by TCRdb to between 2018 and 2020). At the level of the whole study: Deep quantitative T cell receptor repertoire profiling was used in the study to track responses to a trivalent subunit inactivated influenza vaccine.

For this chain, trimming is 2 bases at the V end and 3 bases at the J end, and the number of junction bases without a gene match is 4. From its cysteine to its phenylalanine, the CDR3 spans 15 amino acids. Only the CDR3 portion is preserved as DNA: 45 bases, with reading frame beginning at the first base. The germline V gene gives CDR1 as MGHRA and CDR2 as YSYEKL. Library preparation used RT-PCR. Sequencing was carried out with an Illumina HiSeq 2500. TCRdb trimmed the raw reads at Q25, called clones with MiXCR and kept productive beta chains. Every entry covers one CDR3 protein and lists the most common genes and DNA from its rows. The sample table holds approximately 250,000 distinct CDR3 sequences, of which 12% were seen once. About 7.8% of the sample belongs to the ten largest clones. What the work shows at the level of the full study, not this receptor alone: It was suggested by the authors that each seasonal influenza vaccination may recruit only a limited number of new T cells.

This clonotype was found many times. The clone's antigen remains unknown. Base qualities are not provided; no much larger clone lies one nucleotide away. The sequence was obtained from a man aged 50 to 60 who received an inactivated influenza vaccine. Donor details come from another sample of the same person, matched by shared clones. The chain employs TRBV4-1 and TRBJ2-7; TRBD2 agrees with 10 junctional bases. Sequenced material: non-naive T cells sorted from PBMCs, taken around 15 days before vaccination. In light of the paper, this sample's cell subset or site label describes: memory T cell fraction. This receptor has the CDR3 CASSQSLAGDYEQYF. The DNA sequence reads TGCGCCAGCAGCCAATCGCTAGCGGGGGACTACGAGCAGTACTTC.